This entry concerns a single T cell receptor beta chain. What it recognizes is unknown. The data are from a study of beta chain features in type 1 diabetes. Study findings and constraints: VDJ junctions from type 1 diabetes patients carried fewer insertions and larger deletions.

J lost 1 base, V lost 0 bases, and 8 bases had no gene match. Per the germline V gene, CDR1 is LNHNV and CDR2 is YYDKDF (reference sequence). The CDR3 contains 17 residues. Reverse transcribing all isolated RNA meant expressed TCRB transcripts were sequenced. Produced via immunoSEQ multiplex PCR; TCRdb's table is partial and in-frame only. The sample records approximately 340,000 clones, more than 12% being singletons. The rearrangement uses TRBV15 and TRBJ1-1, with TRBD1 matching over 7 bases. The receptor's source is a young woman in good health. The source material was naive CD4+ T cells from blood. The CDR3 is CATSRDGWGQPNTEAFF. The CDR3 bases are TGTGCCACCAGCAGAGATGGATGGGGACAGCCGAACACTGAAGCTTTCTTT.